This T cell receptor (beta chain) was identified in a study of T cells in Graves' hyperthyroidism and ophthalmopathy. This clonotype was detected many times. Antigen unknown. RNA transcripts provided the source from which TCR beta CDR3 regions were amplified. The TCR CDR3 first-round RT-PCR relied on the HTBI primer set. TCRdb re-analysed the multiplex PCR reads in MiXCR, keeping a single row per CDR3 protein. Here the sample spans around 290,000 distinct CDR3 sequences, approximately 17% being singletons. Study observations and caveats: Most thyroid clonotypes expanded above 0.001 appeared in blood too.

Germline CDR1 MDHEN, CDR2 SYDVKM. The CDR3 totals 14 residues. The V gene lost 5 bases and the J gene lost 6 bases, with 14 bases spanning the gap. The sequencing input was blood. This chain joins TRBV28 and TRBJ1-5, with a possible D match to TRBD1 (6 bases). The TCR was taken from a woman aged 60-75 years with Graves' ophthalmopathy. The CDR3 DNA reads TGTGCCAGCAGTCCAAGACAGGTCGGTCAGCCCCAGCATTTT. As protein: CASSPRQVGQPQHF.